These T cell receptor beta chains were read from a single sample in a study of blood T cell repertoires in COVID-19. Measured with immunoSEQ multiplex PCR; TCRdb has only the in-frame clones, and not every one. The sample carries 300,000 to 350,000 clones, roughly 86% recorded once. The specimen sequenced was PBMCs or T cells enriched from blood (not recorded which). The receptor set was obtained from a woman aged 18-29 years who had recovered from COVID-19. CDR3s include the opening cysteine and the closing phenylalanine or tryptophan. Fields, in order: J gene, V gene, CDR3 protein.

J: TRBJ1-1; V: TRBV6-2/TRBV6-3; CDR3: CASSYSSLFLDRATEAFF
J: TRBJ1-1; V: TRBV29-1; CDR3: CSADRRKSHQGDNTEAFF
J: TRBJ1-2; V: TRBV12-3/TRBV12-4; CDR3: CASSFLRGGYTF
J: TRBJ1-3; V: TRBV28; CDR3: CASSLGVSSGNTIYF
J: TRBJ1-4; V: TRBV28; CDR3: CASRRTGAEKLFF
J: TRBJ1-1; V: TRBV6-5; CDR3: CASSIGTGYTEAFF
J: TRBJ2-7; V: TRBV4-1; CDR3: CASSQDGASLREQYF
J: TRBJ1-4; V: TRBV30; CDR3: CAWTSNYGATNEKLFF
J: TRBJ1-1; V: TRBV28; CDR3: CASVSGGSFDTEAFF
J: TRBJ2-1; V: TRBV4-3; CDR3: CASSQDGRGNEQFF
J: TRBJ2-2; V: TRBV7-2; CDR3: CASRLGLSNTGELFF
J: TRBJ2-3; V: TRBV5-1; CDR3: CASSIRGPSGTTDTQYF
J: TRBJ1-1; V: TRBV10-3; CDR3: CAISGPGGPEAFF
J: TRBJ1-1; V: TRBV11-1; CDR3: CASSLRTGRQNTEAFF
J: TRBJ1-3; V: TRBV28; CDR3: CASSRYSGNTIYF
J: TRBJ1-1; V: TRBV29-1; CDR3: CSAVFVTEAFF
J: TRBJ1-2; V: TRBV28; CDR3: CASSFLWDREGGSGYTF
J: TRBJ1-6; V: TRBV4-2; CDR3: CASSQAQAPLNSPLHF
J: TRBJ2-2; V: TRBV5-1; CDR3: CASSLELNDGELFF
J: TRBJ1-5; V: TRBV6-2/TRBV6-3; CDR3: CASSTNRGQGGQPQHF
J: TRBJ2-7; V: TRBV28; CDR3: CASSLSTSGYEQYF
J: TRBJ1-6; V: TRBV4-3; CDR3: CASSQRTGDSPLHF
J: TRBJ1-3; V: TRBV2; CDR3: CASSERRISGNTIYF
J: TRBJ1-1; V: TRBV7-6; CDR3: CASSPQAGQGDTEAFF
J: TRBJ2-7; V: TRBV7-2; CDR3: CASSFGQMQYF
J: TRBJ2-5; V: TRBV7-2; CDR3: CASSSPGGANIQETQYF
J: TRBJ2-7; V: TRBV30; CDR3: CAWNFGTSGGYEQYF
J: TRBJ2-1; V: TRBV5-4; CDR3: CASSPPGSGSSYNEQFF
J: TRBJ2-7; V: TRBV7-8; CDR3: CASSFSVEQYF
J: TRBJ1-1; V: TRBV6-5; CDR3: CASSYLGQGYTEAFF
J: TRBJ1-2; V: TRBV11-2; CDR3: CASRPDSRGDYGYTF
J: TRBJ1-1; V: TRBV5-4; CDR3: CASSRLDGFFRGTEAFF
J: TRBJ1-3; V: TRBV6-9; CDR3: CASSFVNSGNTIYF
J: TRBJ2-3; V: TRBV6-5; CDR3: CASSSLAGADTQYF
J: TRBJ1-5; V: TRBV4-2; CDR3: CASSLRQGTDQPQHF
J: TRBJ2-5; V: TRBV4-3; CDR3: CASSQARSVRETQYF
J: TRBJ2-7; V: TRBV4-1; CDR3: CASSQVLGLAGQIYEQYF
J: TRBJ1-5; V: TRBV20-1; CDR3: CSASRDRGSQPQHF
J: TRBJ1-4; V: TRBV28; CDR3: CASSPWTGTNEKLFF
J: TRBJ2-1; V: TRBV7-3; CDR3: CASSANGGRYNEQFF
J: TRBJ1-1; V: TRBV18; CDR3: CASSGLQNTEAFF
J: TRBJ2-7; V: TRBV5-1; CDR3: CASSPTRQNNLDEQYF
J: TRBJ2-3; V: TRBV7-9; CDR3: CASRQPGLAERDTQYF
J: TRBJ2-6; V: TRBV4-2; CDR3: CASSQVGGAGANVLTF
J: TRBJ1-4; V: TRBV7-9; CDR3: CASSLGPLQGPLPNEKLFF
J: TRBJ1-6; V: TRBV27; CDR3: CASKIAGQLDSPLHF
J: TRBJ2-7; V: TRBV13; CDR3: CASSLPGEADYEQYF
J: TRBJ1-3; V: TRBV11-3; CDR3: CASSLGQGSHSGNTIYF
J: TRBJ2-3; V: TRBV7-2; CDR3: CASSPPVSVDTQYF
J: TRBJ1-5; V: TRBV12-3/TRBV12-4; CDR3: CASSLGPRGPQHF
J: TRBJ2-1; V: TRBV11-2; CDR3: CASSSERGLYNEQFF
J: TRBJ1-1; V: TRBV29-1; CDR3: CSVGQGLVEAFF
J: TRBJ2-7; V: TRBV7-2; CDR3: CASSSNAGSYEQYF
J: TRBJ2-1; V: TRBV7-2; CDR3: CASSLNGGDEQFF
J: TRBJ1-5; V: TRBV28; CDR3: CASSVTVNQPQHF